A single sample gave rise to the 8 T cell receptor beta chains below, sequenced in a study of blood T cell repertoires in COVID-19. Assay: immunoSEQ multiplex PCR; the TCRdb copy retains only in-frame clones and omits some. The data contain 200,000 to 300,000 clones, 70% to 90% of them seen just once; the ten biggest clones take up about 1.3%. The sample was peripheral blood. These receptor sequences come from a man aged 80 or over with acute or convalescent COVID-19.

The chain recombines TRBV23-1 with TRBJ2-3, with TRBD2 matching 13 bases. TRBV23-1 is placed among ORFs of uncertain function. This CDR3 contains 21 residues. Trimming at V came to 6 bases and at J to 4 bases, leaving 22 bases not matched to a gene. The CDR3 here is CASSPPLGLAGDLPFPDTQYF. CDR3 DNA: TGCGCCAGCAGCCCTCCACTCGGACTAGCGGGGGACCTACCCTTCCCAGATACGCAGTATTTT.

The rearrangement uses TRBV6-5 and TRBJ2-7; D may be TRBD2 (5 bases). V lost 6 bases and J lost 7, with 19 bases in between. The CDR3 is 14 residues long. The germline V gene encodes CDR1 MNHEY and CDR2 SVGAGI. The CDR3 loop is CASRYPTLSGEQYF. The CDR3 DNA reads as TGTGCCAGCAGGTACCCGACACTATCGGGGGAGCAGTACTTC.

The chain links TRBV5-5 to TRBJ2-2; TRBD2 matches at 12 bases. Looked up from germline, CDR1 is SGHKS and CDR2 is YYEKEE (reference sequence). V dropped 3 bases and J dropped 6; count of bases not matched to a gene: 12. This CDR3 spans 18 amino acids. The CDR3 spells CASSSTGTSGRRAGELFF. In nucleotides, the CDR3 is TGTGCCAGCAGCTCTACCGGGACTAGCGGGCGACGGGCCGGGGAGCTGTTTTTT.

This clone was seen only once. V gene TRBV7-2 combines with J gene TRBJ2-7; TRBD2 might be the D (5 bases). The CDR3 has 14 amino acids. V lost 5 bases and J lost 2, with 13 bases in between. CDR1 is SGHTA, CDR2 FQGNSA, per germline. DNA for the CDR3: TGTGCCAGCAGCCCGAGGAGAGGGCCCTACGAGCAGTACTTC. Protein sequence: CASSPRRGPYEQYF.

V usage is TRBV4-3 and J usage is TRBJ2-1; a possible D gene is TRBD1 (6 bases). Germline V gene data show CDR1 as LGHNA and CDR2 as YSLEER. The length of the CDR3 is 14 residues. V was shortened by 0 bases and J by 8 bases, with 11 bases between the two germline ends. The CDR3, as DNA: TGCGCCAGCAGCCAAGACCAACAGGGCTATGAGCAGTTCTTC. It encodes CASSQDQQGYEQFF.

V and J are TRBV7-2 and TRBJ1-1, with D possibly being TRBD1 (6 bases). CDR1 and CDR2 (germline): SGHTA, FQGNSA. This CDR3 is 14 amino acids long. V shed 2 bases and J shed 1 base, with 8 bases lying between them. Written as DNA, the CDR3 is TGTGCCAGCAGCTTAATGACAGGGAACACTGAAGCTTTCTTT. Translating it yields CASSLMTGNTEAFF.

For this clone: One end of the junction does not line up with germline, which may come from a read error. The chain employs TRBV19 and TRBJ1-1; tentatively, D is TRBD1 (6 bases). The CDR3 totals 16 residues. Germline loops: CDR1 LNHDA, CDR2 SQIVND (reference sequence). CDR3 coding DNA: TGTGCCAGTGGTATACTCGTTGGACAGCAGAACACTGAAGCTTTCTTT. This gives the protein CASGILVGQQNTEAFF. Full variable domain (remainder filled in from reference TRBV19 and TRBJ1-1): DGGITQSPKYLFRKEGQNVTLSCEQNLNHDAMYWYRQDPGQGLRLIYYSQIVNDFQKGDIAEGYSVSREKKESFPLTVTSAQKNPTAFYLCASGILVGQQNTEAFFGQGTRLTVV.

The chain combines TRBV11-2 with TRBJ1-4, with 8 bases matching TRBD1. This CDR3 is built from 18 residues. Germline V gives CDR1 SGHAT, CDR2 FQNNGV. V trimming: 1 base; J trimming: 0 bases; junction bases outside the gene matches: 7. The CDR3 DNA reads TGTGCCAGCAGCTTAGGCCTGATACAGGGGGCAACTAATGAAAAACTGTTTTTT. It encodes CASSLGLIQGATNEKLFF.